The source of this T cell receptor beta chain is a study of OX40 agonist ivuxolimab in advanced cancers. Background on the study: Clinicians treated patients with ivuxolimab, an agonistic anti-OX40 (CD134) antibody. At doses from 0.01 to 10 mg/kg, patients were given intravenous ivuxolimab every 2 weeks. Partial responses occurred in Three dose-escalation patients, one with hepatocellular carcinoma and two with cutaneous melanoma.

The table came from immunoSEQ multiplex PCR; TCRdb's copy has only in-frame clones and leaves some out. This sample carries about 65,000 clones, about nine tenths of them seen once, and the ten largest clones take 0.35% to 0.45%. The length of the CDR3 is 15 residues. From germline, CDR1 is SGHRS and CDR2 YFSETQ. After removal of 5 bases from V and 5 bases from J, the junction contained 8 bases not matched to a gene. Material: CD4+ or CD8+ T cells sorted from blood, obtained in a trial of the OX40 agonist ivuxolimab. This chain connects TRBV5-1 to TRBJ2-5, with TRBD2 identical over 11 bases. The sequence came from an adult with an advanced solid tumor such as melanoma, head and neck, liver or kidney cancer. CDR3 DNA: TGCGCCAGCAGTTTTAGCGGGGGGGCAGGTGAGACCCAGTACTTC. Amino acid sequence: CASSFSGGAGETQYF.